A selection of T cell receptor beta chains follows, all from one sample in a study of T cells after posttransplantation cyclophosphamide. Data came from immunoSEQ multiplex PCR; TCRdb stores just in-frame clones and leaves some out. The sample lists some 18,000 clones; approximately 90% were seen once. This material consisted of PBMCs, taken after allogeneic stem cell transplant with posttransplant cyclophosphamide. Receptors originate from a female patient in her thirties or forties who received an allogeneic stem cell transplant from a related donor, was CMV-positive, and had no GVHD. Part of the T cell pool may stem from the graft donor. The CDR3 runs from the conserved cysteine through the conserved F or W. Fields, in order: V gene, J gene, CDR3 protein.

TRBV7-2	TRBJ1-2	CASSLAQGQPSYGYTF
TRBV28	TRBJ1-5	CASSFLQDLGGNQPQHF
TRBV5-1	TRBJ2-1	CASIGRTSGRWPSRNEQFF
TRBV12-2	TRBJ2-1	CASRLERASGYSYNEQFF
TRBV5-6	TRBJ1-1	CASSFKGAGNTEAFF
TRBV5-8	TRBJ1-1	CASSLVGRFRTEAFF
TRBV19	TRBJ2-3	CASSMWKNGAPMGTDTQYF
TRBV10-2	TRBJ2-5	CASSEYRRRGSGYQETQYF
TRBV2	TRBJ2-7	CASSVPGVYEQYF
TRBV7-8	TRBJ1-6	CASSPDSPVTVGSPLHF
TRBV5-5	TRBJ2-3	CASSLAPGHTDTQYF
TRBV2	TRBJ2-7	CASEAGAVRSSYEQYF
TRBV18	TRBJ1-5	CASSPQHRDQPQHF
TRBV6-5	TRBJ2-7	CASSYSALLLYEQYF
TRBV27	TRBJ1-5	CASRRQGSLIQPQHF
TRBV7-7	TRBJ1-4	CASPRDYRGDSTNEKLFF
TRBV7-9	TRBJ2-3	CASSFTGFTDTQYF
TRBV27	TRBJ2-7	CASSRTVLSYEQYF
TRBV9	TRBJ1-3	CASSASQGARGNTIYF
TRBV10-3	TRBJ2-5	CAISDDYQETQYF
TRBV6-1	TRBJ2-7	CASSSGTPIYEQYF
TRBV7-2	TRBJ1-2	CASRTDRGRIYGYTF
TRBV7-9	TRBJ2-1	CASSSGTRGYNEQFF
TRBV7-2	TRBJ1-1	CASSRDSYTEAFF
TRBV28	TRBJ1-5	CASSLAGGSNQPQHF
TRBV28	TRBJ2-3	CASRLFGLADSTDTQYF
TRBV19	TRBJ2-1	CASSNLGRRELNEQFF
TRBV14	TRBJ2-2	CASSQETRILNTGELFF
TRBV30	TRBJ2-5	CAWTQGQETQYF
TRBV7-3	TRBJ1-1	CASSWGQGGSTEAFF
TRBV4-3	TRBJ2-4	CASSHLGDIQYF
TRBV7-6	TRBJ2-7	CASSLVSGGTGQYF
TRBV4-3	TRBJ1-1	CASSPTGLTEAFF
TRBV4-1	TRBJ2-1	CASSQGLAANNEQFF
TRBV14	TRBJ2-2	CASSHLAGETGELFF
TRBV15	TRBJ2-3	CATSRGEPSTDTQYF
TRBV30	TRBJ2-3	CAWGTGTSDTQYF
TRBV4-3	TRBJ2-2	CASSQDEAGELFF
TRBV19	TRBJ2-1	CASSIVSGLAANEQFF
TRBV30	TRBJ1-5	CAWSVRGSPTLPNQPQHF
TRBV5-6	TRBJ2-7	CASSPSAFYEQYF
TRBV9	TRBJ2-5	CASSTPGAGRETQYF
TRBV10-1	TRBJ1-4	CASSTGADEKLFF
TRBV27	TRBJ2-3	CASSPTGFWTDTQYF
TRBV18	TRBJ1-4	CASSPPHPGSTNEKLFF
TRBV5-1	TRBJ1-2	CASSLGQGGVYGYTF
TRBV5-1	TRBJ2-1	CASSLDRTGGNEQFF
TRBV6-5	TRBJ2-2	CASSYSGSPNTGELFF
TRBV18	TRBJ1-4	CASSRQGGEEKLFF
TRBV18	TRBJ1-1	CASSRQGGGAFF
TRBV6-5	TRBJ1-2	CASSYSNRGYGYTF
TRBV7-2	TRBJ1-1	CASSYSGQGARTEAFF
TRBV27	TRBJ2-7	CASRPSGRSHEQYF
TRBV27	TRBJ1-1	CASSFRPPPLGATEAFF
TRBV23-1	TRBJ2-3	CASSQETSSTDTQYF
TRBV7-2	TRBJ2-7	CASSLWPSYEQYF
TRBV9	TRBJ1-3	CASSVVGGRGNTIYF
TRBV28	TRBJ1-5	CASSSPGTRGF
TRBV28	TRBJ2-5	CASSSTQPGRETQYF
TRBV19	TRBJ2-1	CASSWGTPPNEQFF